This T cell receptor beta chain was observed in a study of response to subunit inactivated influenza vaccine (dated by TCRdb to between 2017 and 2018). General notes on the study: To follow how T cells responded to a trivalent subunit inactivated influenza vaccine, the researchers relied on deep quantitative profiling of the T cell receptor repertoire.

This clonotype was picked up a small number of times. Its specific antigen is unknown. Base qualities are not provided; no much larger clone lies one nucleotide away. The method behind the library was RT-PCR. Data came from an Illumina HiSeq 2500. TCRdb's own reprocessing of the public reads used fastp at Q25 and MiXCR and kept productive beta chains. A single entry per CDR3 protein holds the most common genes and DNA from its merged rows. Recorded for this sample are about 300,000 distinct CDR3 sequences; 22% of them occurred a single time. Jointly, the top ten make up around a tenth of the sample. CDR3 length: 16 amino acids, cysteine to phenylalanine. Only the CDR3 region is kept as DNA, spanning 48 bases read in frame from base 1. Trimming costs V 3 bases and J 0 bases, and their ends lie 12 bases apart. The germline V gene encodes CDR1 MNHEY and CDR2 SMNVEV (reference sequence). The full study reports these points: It was suggested by the authors that each seasonal influenza vaccination may recruit only a limited number of new T cells.

This receptor chain uses TRBV27 and TRBJ1-5; 5 matching bases give a weak D call of TRBD1. Material: PBMCs from blood, obtained 21 months after vaccination. The receptor was derived from a man between 50 and 69 years old who received an inactivated influenza vaccine. Donor details come from another sample of the same person, matched by shared clones. The nucleotide sequence reads TGTGCCAGCAGTTTGACAGCTCCTTATAGCAATCAGCCCCAGCATTTT. The encoded protein is CASSLTAPYSNQPQHF.